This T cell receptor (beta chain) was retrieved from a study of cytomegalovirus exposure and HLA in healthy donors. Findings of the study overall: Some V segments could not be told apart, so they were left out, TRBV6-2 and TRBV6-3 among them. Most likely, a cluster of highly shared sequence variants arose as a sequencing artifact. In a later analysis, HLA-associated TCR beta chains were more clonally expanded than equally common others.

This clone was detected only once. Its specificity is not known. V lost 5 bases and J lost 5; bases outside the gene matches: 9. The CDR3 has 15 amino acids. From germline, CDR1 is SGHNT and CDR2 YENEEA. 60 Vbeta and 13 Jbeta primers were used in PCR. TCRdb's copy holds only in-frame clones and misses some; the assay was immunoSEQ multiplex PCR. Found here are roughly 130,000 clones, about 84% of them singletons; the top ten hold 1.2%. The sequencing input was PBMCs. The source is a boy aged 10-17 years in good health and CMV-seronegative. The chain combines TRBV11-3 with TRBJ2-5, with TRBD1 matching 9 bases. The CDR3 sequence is CASSGRDRVGETQYF. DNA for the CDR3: TGTGCCAGCAGCGGCCGGGACAGGGTAGGGGAGACCCAGTACTTC.